This T cell receptor beta chain was recovered during a study of CD8+ T cells in alopecia areata (dated by TCRdb to the late 2010s). Regarding the study in general: Treated patients were enrolled in an open-label pilot trial of oral tofacitinib, 5 to 10 mg twice daily, for moderate-to-severe alopecia areata. TCRbeta CDR3 regions were amplified by immunoSEQ multiplex PCR using 35 Vbeta forward and 13 Jbeta reverse primers. Scalp clonality was compared among normal scalp (n=4), patchy alopecia areata scalp (n=8), and alopecia totalis/universalis scalp (n=8). Biopsies were taken from tofacitinib-treated patients at baseline and again at 4 and 24 weeks into treatment, and several of those patients also had a later scalp biopsy. RNA came from the PAXgene miRNA kit for fixed scalp, the miRNeasy kit for PBMCs, and the RNeasy kit for mouse skin. In humans, TCRbeta sequencing was performed on scalp tissue and on sorted CD4+ and CD8+ peripheral blood T cells from healthy controls and from patients with patchy or totalis/universalis alopecia areata. In treated patients, disease severity was measured using the SALT score, which gives the percentage of scalp surface area affected. In both human patients and the C3H/HeJ mouse model, the study applied high-throughput TCRbeta sequencing to look at T cell clonal expansion in alopecia areata. Tofacitinib was given for 6 to 18 months, followed by 6 months of follow-up off drug to assess delayed response and recurrence.

The library was generated by the immunoSEQ multiplex PCR assay. For TCR sequencing, RNA was extracted from every sample and reverse transcribed into cDNA to serve as template. SuperScript III was used to make first-strand cDNA, primed with a 2:1 mix of oligo-dT and random hexamers. Amplification bias was assessed with a synthetic immune receptor repertoire, and residual bias was removed computationally. The published analysis was carried out like this. Raw reads were preprocessed for error removal, and CDR3 was defined according to IMGT conventions as running from the conserved cysteine to phenylalanine. Clonality was computed as 1 minus the Shannon entropy, with the entropy normalized by log2 of the number of productive unique TCRs. Whether each scalp clone was CD4 or CD8 was inferred by checking scalp TCRbeta sequences against the CD4 and CD8 repertoires from sorted blood. TCRdb carries this immuneACCESS record with in-frame sequences only. Its versions omit some clonotypes, under half of them owing to an unresolved V gene in the studies checked, with the rest unexplained. D and trimming come from the DNA, and the V and J calls and clone size come from that table. The sample includes over 150,000 clones, with about 62% observed a single time. 5.5% to 6% of the sample lies in the top ten.

Beyond this particular receptor, the publication reports: Resident alphabeta T cells in normal human skin are also sequenced, complicating scalp TCR repertoire analysis, unlike mouse skin dominated by gammadelta T cells. With tofacitinib, both scalp clonality and the number of expanded CD8+ clones among the top 100 scalp clones went down significantly. The treated cohort was small, with a single nonresponder, so links between baseline CD8+ expansion and response need larger studies. Many expanded lesional clones were found to persist in scalp and blood during tofacitinib treatment, and relapse after treatment cessation may be partly explained by this persistence. Lesional scalp, especially in alopecia totalis/universalis, showed higher clonality and more expanded CD8+ clones than normal scalp, suggesting antigenic drive. Shared TCR sequences between patients were less evident than in mice, which may be partly attributable to HLA diversity in the patient population.

Remarks on this clone: It has no known antigen specificity. No much larger clonotype is one base removed from it; base qualities were not supplied.

What the time point label conveys for this sample: 20 to 30 weeks on oral tofacitinib. The treatment or condition label for this specimen denotes: oral pan-JAK inhibitor, 5-10 mg twice daily. Lesional scalp punch biopsies and peripheral blood were collected from alopecia areata patients. After PBMCs were isolated by density centrifugation and stained for CD3, CD4 and CD8, a FACSAria was used to sort CD4+ and CD8+ T cells. Trimming removed 3 bases from V and 6 bases from J, leaving 9 bases between the germline ends. From the cysteine through the phenylalanine, the CDR3 covers 12 amino acids. The kept DNA is CDR3 alone, 36 bases in frame from the first base. CDR1 is given as SEHNR and CDR2 as FQNEAQ, both from the germline V gene (reference sequence).

The chain is made from TRBV7-9 and TRBJ2-7, with no confident D gene call. This sample comprised CD4+ T cells sorted from blood, obtained at week 24, from a patient treated with tofacitinib. This TCR derives from a human donor with alopecia areata. This receptor has the CDR3 CASSLKEIEQYF. The sequence in DNA is TGTGCCAGCAGCTTGAAAGAGATCGAGCAGTACTTC.